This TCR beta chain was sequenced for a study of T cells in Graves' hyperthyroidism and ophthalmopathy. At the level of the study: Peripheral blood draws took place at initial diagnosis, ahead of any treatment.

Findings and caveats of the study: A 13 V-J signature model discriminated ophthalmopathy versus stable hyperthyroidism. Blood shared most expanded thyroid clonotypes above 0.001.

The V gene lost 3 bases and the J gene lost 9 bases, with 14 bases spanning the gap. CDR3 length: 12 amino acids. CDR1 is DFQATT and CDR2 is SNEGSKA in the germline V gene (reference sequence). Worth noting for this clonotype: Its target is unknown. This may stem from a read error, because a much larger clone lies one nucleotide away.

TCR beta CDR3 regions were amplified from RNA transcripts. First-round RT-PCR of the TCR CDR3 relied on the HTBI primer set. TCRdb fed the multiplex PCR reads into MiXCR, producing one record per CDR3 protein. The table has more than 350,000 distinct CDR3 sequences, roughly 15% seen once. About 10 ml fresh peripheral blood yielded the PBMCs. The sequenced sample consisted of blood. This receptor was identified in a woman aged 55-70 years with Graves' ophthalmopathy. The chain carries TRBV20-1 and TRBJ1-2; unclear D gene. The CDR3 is CSASNPSHSYTF. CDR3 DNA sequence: TGCAGTGCTAGCAATCCCAGCCATAGCTACACCTTC.